This T cell receptor beta chain stems from a study of early T cells in non-severe SARS-CoV-2 infection. Study as a whole: Chains were not paired, and sequencing was done on bulk RNA from unsorted whole blood. Findings and caveats of the study: There was a bias toward anti-spike CD8 responses in VDJdb matching, which missed private and CD4 specificities.

The table lists this clonotype with many counts. The antigen is unknown. Molecules of cDNA were individually given unique molecular identifiers that were attached to them. TCRdb used MiXCR to reprocess the 5' RACE reads, holding one entry per CDR3 protein. The sample comprises some 59,000 distinct CDR3 sequences, about 10% of which are singletons, and 4.5% rests with the top ten. The V end lost 5 bases, the J end lost 6 bases, and 14 bases lay between the germline ends. In germline, CDR1 is PRHDT, CDR2 FYEKMQ (reference sequence). The length of the CDR3 is 13 residues. Sequenced sample: whole blood. The sequence was collected from an adult who was a healthcare worker with PCR-confirmed SARS-CoV-2 infection or an uninfected control (not recorded which). The rearrangement links TRBV13 to TRBJ2-7; the D gene is possibly TRBD2 (7 bases). The CDR3 nucleotides are TGTGCCAGCAGCCCTCTCGCGGGGGCCGAGCAGTACTTC. Amino acids: CASSPLAGAEQYF.